The clone carrying this T cell receptor (beta chain) was recorded many times. As yet, its antigen is unknown. In making TCR beta libraries, quantitative 5'-RACE with molecular barcodes was used. Using its own MiXCR run on the 5' RACE reads, TCRdb lists one record per CDR3 protein. The sample includes 800,000 to 900,000 distinct CDR3 sequences, roughly 10% of them seen just once. These data are taken from a study of CD8 T cells in ankylosing spondylitis. Study-wide results and caveats: Disease-linked clones reportedly showed significant enrichment in matched ankylosing spondylitis synovial fluid. Ankylosing spondylitis blood appeared to carry a characteristic TCR beta motif of roughly eight highly homologous variants.

Trimming pared 6 bases from V and 1 base from J, leaving 15 bases between. The CDR3 consists of 15 residues. This TCR was recovered from a male donor with ankylosing spondylitis. Material: blood, either unsorted or a sorted T cell fraction (not recorded which). The V and J genes are TRBV12-3 or TRBV12-4 and TRBJ1-1; no clear D. This CDR3 is CASRLNRRENTEAFF. The DNA of the CDR3 is TGTGCCAGCAGGCTAAATAGACGGGAGAACACTGAAGCTTTCTTT.